The 14 T cell receptor beta chains listed next were all sequenced from one sample in a study of siplizumab effects on memory and regulatory T cells (dated 2019 in TCRdb). The library was produced with the immunoSEQ multiplex PCR assay. The table was pulled from immuneACCESS by TCRdb, which kept in-frame rearrangements only. Such tables lose some clones; where checked, under half of the loss comes from unresolved V genes, and the rest has no known cause. The sample records tens of thousands of clones, approximately 93% of which are singletons. The ten largest clones take up around two fifths of the sample. Sequenced material: CD8+ T cells sorted from blood. The receptors originated from a human donor in good health.

The J gene is TRBJ2-7, the V gene TRBV7-8; 11 nucleotides agree with TRBD2. V was pared by 2 bases and J by 7 bases, with 4 bases of the junction left unmatched. Germline CDR1 reads SGHVS; CDR2 reads FQNEAQ. The CDR3 is made up of 14 amino acids. The CDR3 DNA reads as TGTGCCAGCAGCTTAATGCTAGCGGGAGGAGAGCAGTACTTC. Residues: CASSLMLAGGEQYF.

The rearrangement uses TRBV5-4 and TRBJ2-1; no definite D call. CDR1 is SGHNT, CDR2 YYREEE, per germline (reference sequence). Deletions cut 5 bases from V and 4 bases from J, with 13 bases between. The CDR3 consists of 14 residues. CDR3: CASRGMSGYNEQFF. The CDR3 bases are TGTGCCAGCAGGGGCATGTCCGGATACAATGAGCAGTTCTTC. The whole variable domain, remainder taken from reference TRBV5-4 and TRBJ2-1, is ETGVTQSPTHLIKTRGQQVTLRCSSQSGHNTVSWYQQALGQGPQFIFQYYREEENGRGNFPPRFSGLQFPNYSSELNVNALELDDSALYLCASRGMSGYNEQFFGPGTRLTVL.

V is TRBV9 and J is TRBJ2-2, with 7 nucleotides matching TRBD1. Trimming at V came to 3 bases and at J to 5 bases, leaving 4 bases not matched to a gene. The CDR3 extends over 14 amino acids. Looked up from germline, CDR1 is SGDLS and CDR2 is YYNGEE. CDR3 amino acids: CASSGTGQTGELFF. The CDR3, as DNA: TGTGCCAGCAGCGGAACGGGACAGACCGGGGAGCTGTTTTTT. The complete variable domain, with remaining parts taken from reference TRBV9 and TRBJ2-2, reads DSGVTQTPKHLITATGQRVTLRCSPRSGDLSVYWYQQSLDQGLQFLIQYYNGEERAKGNILERFSAQQFPDLHSELNLSSLELGDSALYFCASSGTGQTGELFFGEGSRLTVL.

The chain employs TRBV5-6 and TRBJ1-1; 7 positions match TRBD1. This CDR3 comprises 13 residues. J lost 7 bases, V lost 4 bases, and 7 bases had no gene match. In germline, CDR1 is SGHDT, CDR2 YYEEEE. The CDR3: CASSEGARDEAFF. CDR3 DNA: TGTGCCAGCAGCGAGGGGGCGCGAGATGAAGCTTTCTTT.

The count of this clone is one. The chain joins TRBV9 to TRBJ2-4; D is ambiguous. The CDR3 totals 15 residues. Trimming stripped 1 base from V and 3 bases from J, with 11 bases between. Germline V gene data show CDR1 as SGDLS and CDR2 as YYNGEE. The CDR3 nucleotides read TGTGCCAGCAGCGTAACAGACGGAGTCAAAAACATTCAGTACTTC. It translates to CASSVTDGVKNIQYF.

This rearrangement joins TRBV6-1 to TRBJ2-1; tentatively, D is TRBD2 (5 bases). The CDR3 is made up of 12 amino acids. With 4 bases removed from V and 9 bases from J, the gap between germline ends came to 10 bases. The germline CDR1 and CDR2 sequences are MNHNS and SASEGT. This CDR3 is CASSGLRVEQFF. The CDR3 bases are TGTGCCAGCAGTGGGCTGAGGGTTGAGCAGTTCTTC.

This rearrangement joins TRBV4-3 to TRBJ2-7; D possibly corresponds to TRBD1 (5 bases). V was cut by 1 base and J by 7 bases, with 5 bases left in between. The CDR3 covers 11 residues. The germline CDR1 and CDR2 sequences are LGHNA and YSLEER. Here the CDR3 DNA reads TGCGCCAGCAGCCAAGCAGGGGAGCAGTACTTC. This translates into CASSQAGEQYF.

The V gene is TRBV9, the J gene TRBJ2-1, with 11 bases fitting TRBD2. Germline assignment: CDR1 SGDLS and CDR2 YYNGEE. V lost 3 bases to trimming and J lost 4 bases; unmatched junction nucleotides: 9. The CDR3 loop spans 17 amino acids. The CDR3 region is CASSAGGTSGLYNEQFF. The CDR3 region has the DNA TGTGCCAGCAGCGCGGGGGGGACTAGCGGTTTATACAATGAGCAGTTCTTC.

The chain couples TRBV4-1 to TRBJ2-1, with D unresolved. This CDR3 region has 14 residues. Per germline, CDR1 MGHRA and CDR2 YSYEKL. V shed 1 base and J shed 6 bases, with 10 bases lying between them. CDR3 loop: CASSQGMVGNEQFF. The CDR3 DNA reads TGCGCCAGCAGCCAAGGCATGGTCGGCAATGAGCAGTTCTTC.

This chain connects TRBV5-1 to TRBJ2-1; 8 bases line up with TRBD2. V lost 1 base to trimming and J lost 3 bases; unmatched junction nucleotides: 0. This CDR3 spans 14 amino acids. Per germline, CDR1 SGHRS and CDR2 YFSETQ. The CDR3, as DNA: TGCGCCAGCAGCTTGAGCGGGAGCTACAATGAGCAGTTCTTC. It yields the protein CASSLSGSYNEQFF.

V and J are TRBV4-3 and TRBJ2-7; 8 bases agree with TRBD2. The CDR3 covers 16 residues. From germline, CDR1 is LGHNA and CDR2 YSLEER. V dropped 5 bases and J dropped 0; count of bases not matched to a gene: 9. The chain's CDR3 is CASSNTLAGSSYEQYF. CDR3 DNA sequence: TGCGCCAGCAGCAACACCCTAGCGGGTAGCTCCTACGAGCAGTACTTC.

With regard to this clone: The sample holds other DNA sequences that translate to the same CDR3. J is TRBJ1-1 and V is TRBV5-1, with a tentative D call TRBD1 (6 bases). V was pared by 0 bases and J by 4 bases, with 7 bases between. CDR1 SGHRS and CDR2 YFSETQ come from the germline V gene. The CDR3 length is 13 residues. The CDR3, as DNA: TGCGCCAGCAGCTTGGAAGGGGGCACTGAAGCTTTCTTT. Residues: CASSLEGGTEAFF.

This clone appeared once. V usage is TRBV12-5 and J usage is TRBJ2-7; no clear D gene. V dropped 2 bases and J dropped 2 bases, with 7 bases sitting between them. This CDR3 region has 13 residues. Germline CDR1 LGHNT, CDR2 FRNRAP. CDR3 coding DNA: TGTGCTAGTGGTTTGTCCACAGCCTACGAGCAGTACTTC. Its translation: CASGLSTAYEQYF.

This chain links TRBV10-1 with TRBJ2-5; TRBD2 aligns across 9 bases. Per the germline V gene, CDR1 is WNHNN and CDR2 is SYGVQD (reference sequence). The V gene end was trimmed by 2 bases and the J gene end by 7 bases; junction bases not matched to a gene: 8. The CDR3 consists of 15 residues. In DNA form, the CDR3 reads TGCGCCAGCAGTGAGGCTAGCGGGAACCATGGGACCCAGTACTTC. Translation gives CASSEASGNHGTQYF.